Listed here are 9 T cell receptor beta chains from one sample, sequenced in a study of T cells after yellow fever vaccination. TCRdb called the 5' RACE reads again in MiXCR, with one record for every CDR3 protein. The table has 400,000 to 450,000 distinct CDR3 sequences, roughly a sixth seen once; the top ten hold around 17%. This specimen consisted of PBMCs, obtained before the yellow fever booster vaccination. These receptors were taken from a man younger than 30 who received the YFV17D yellow fever vaccine.

This clonotype was seen only a few times. The gene calls are TRBV4-1 and TRBJ2-5; unclear D gene. Germline CDR1 MGHRA, CDR2 YSYEKL. The length of the CDR3 is 15 residues. V was cut by 5 bases and J by 2 bases, with 15 bases left in between. The DNA for the CDR3 is TGCGCCAGCAGCTCGCGTGGCCAGCCACAAGAGACCCAGTACTTC. Translated, it gives CASSSRGQPQETQYF.

This clonotype showed up just a few times. The chain joins TRBV24-1 to TRBJ2-2; 7 bases are a match to TRBD1. The V segment lost 4 bases and the J segment 3 bases; nucleotides outside the gene matches: 7. The germline CDR1 and CDR2 sequences are KGHDR and SFDVKD. The CDR3 is 16 amino acids. The CDR3 DNA is TGTGCCACCAGTGACCGCAGGGGGATTGACACCGGGGAGCTGTTTTTT. Its protein is CATSDRRGIDTGELFF.

This clonotype was counted many times. The chain links TRBV29-1 to TRBJ2-2; weak D call: TRBD1 (5 bases). Germline-derived CDR1 and CDR2 are SQVTM and ANQGSEA. The ends were cut back, 4 bases at V and 4 bases at J, with 16 bases in the middle. The CDR3 is 15 amino acids. CDR3 residues: CSVGAPGAGTGELFF. As DNA, the CDR3 is TGCAGCGTTGGTGCCCCTGGGGCAGGCACCGGGGAGCTGTTTTTT.

The chain is built from TRBV7-8 and TRBJ2-3; TRBD2 agrees at 13 bases. V lost 3 bases, J lost 6 bases, and 9 bases stayed unmatched. The V gene's germline CDR1 is SGHVS and CDR2 FQNEAQ. The CDR3 sequence is 17 residues long. The CDR3 DNA follows: TGTGCCAGCAGCTTGCCCTCACTAGCGGGGGGGCCGGATACGCAGTATTTT. This encodes CASSLPSLAGGPDTQYF. The full variable domain, rest sourced from reference TRBV7-8 and TRBJ2-3, is GAGVSQSPRYKVAKRGQDVALRCDPISGHVSLFWYQQALGQGPEFLTYFQNEAQLDKSGLPSDRFFAERPEGSVSTLKIQRTQQEDSAVYLCASSLPSLAGGPDTQYFGPGTRLTVL.

The chain links TRBV27 to TRBJ1-4; 12 positions match TRBD1. Germline loops: CDR1 MNHEY, CDR2 SMNVEV (reference sequence). Losses at the gene ends were 3 bases for V and 9 bases for J; bases not matched to a gene: 2. The CDR3 contains 14 residues. This CDR3 reads CASSLGQGAQKLFF. DNA for the CDR3: TGTGCCAGCAGTTTGGGACAGGGGGCCCAAAAACTGTTTTTT.

This clonotype was counted between two and nine times. This chain connects TRBV6-5 to TRBJ1-1, with TRBD1 identical over 7 bases. The CDR3 is 14 amino acids. Germline lookup yields CDR1 MNHEY and CDR2 SVGAGI. With V trimmed by 5 bases and J by 4 bases, 7 bases remained unmatched. The CDR3 sequence: CASSQTGLGTEAFF. Written as DNA, the CDR3 is TGTGCCAGCAGTCAGACAGGGCTGGGCACTGAAGCTTTCTTT.

This clonotype has more than one count but fewer than ten. The rearrangement links TRBV2 to TRBJ2-2; D gene ambiguous. V lost 3 bases, J lost 0 bases, and 8 bases lay in between. The germline CDR1 and CDR2 sequences are SNHLY and FYNNEI. The CDR3 covers 15 residues. The CDR3 spells CASSDYRPNTGELFF. CDR3 nucleotide sequence: TGTGCCAGCAGTGATTATCGCCCGAACACCGGGGAGCTGTTTTTT.

The chain combines TRBV28 with TRBJ2-7; no clear D. The V gene's germline CDR1 is MDHEN and CDR2 SYDVKM. Trimming took 6 bases from V and 0 from J, leaving 15 bases between them. The CDR3 spans 15 residues. CDR3 protein: CASSSARRSSYEQYV. In DNA, the CDR3 is TGTGCCAGCAGCTCGGCCCGGCGGAGCTCCTACGAGCAGTACGTC.

The CDR3 DNA is TGTGCCAGCTCAGAGCCGGGGACGTTTACTGAAGCTTTCTTT. Its translation is CASSEPGTFTEAFF. The rearrangement uses TRBV18 and TRBJ1-1, with D possibly being TRBD1 (5 bases). The V end lost 5 bases, the J end lost 5 bases, and 15 bases lay between the germline ends. The CDR3 is 14 residues long. Germline V lookup: CDR1 KGHSH, CDR2 LQKENI.